The clone carrying this T cell receptor (beta chain) was counted a few times. The antigen is undetermined. V gave up 4 bases and J gave up 8 bases, with 6 bases separating them. This CDR3 region has 11 residues. The germline V gene has CDR1 MNHEY and CDR2 SVGAGI. The data were obtained in a study of T cell responses to AZD1222 COVID-19 vaccine. General study results and limits: Unmutated variant regions are reportedly the target of nearly half of TCRs that are spike-specific.

Profiled with immunoSEQ multiplex PCR; TCRdb holds only in-frame clones, not every one. The sample comprises over 130,000 clones, roughly nine tenths of which are singletons, and 9% to 9.5% rests with the top ten. The TCR was taken from an adult who received the AZD1222 COVID-19 vaccine. This rearrangement joins TRBV6-5 to TRBJ2-1; unclear D gene. The specimen comprised peripheral blood, sampled 28 days after the second AZD1222 dose. The CDR3 coding sequence is TGTGCCAGCAGTTCTACTCATGAGCAGTTCTTC. Translating it yields CASSSTHEQFF.